A single sample gave rise to the 9 T cell receptor beta chains below, sequenced in a study of shared clonotypes between healthy human individuals. Assay used: immunoSEQ multiplex PCR; TCRdb lists only in-frame clones, some missing. In the table there are some 1.5 million clones, 96% of which are singletons. The specimen was naive CD4+ T cells sorted from blood. Noted subset: CD45RA+ positively selected. The source is a man between 25 and 39 years old in good health.

This chain uses TRBV28 with TRBJ2-7; TRBD1 matches 11 bases. The V gene end was trimmed by 6 bases and the J gene end by 4 bases; junction bases not matched to a gene: 5. Looked up from germline, CDR1 is MDHEN and CDR2 is SYDVKM. The CDR3 runs 14 residues. The CDR3 is CASRGQGEWYEQYF. The DNA of the CDR3 is TGTGCCAGCAGGGGACAGGGGGAGTGGTACGAGCAGTACTTC.

The chain carries TRBV5-6 and TRBJ2-7; D is ambiguous. Germline lookup yields CDR1 SGHDT and CDR2 YYEEEE. Trimming left V 2 bases short and J 3 bases short, with 15 bases between. The CDR3 extends over 15 amino acids. The CDR3 nucleotides are TGTGCCAGCAGCTTCGAGTTAACAGTTCACTACGAGCAGTACTTC. It encodes CASSFELTVHYEQYF.

V is TRBV5-4 and J is TRBJ2-3, with 9 bases lining up with TRBD2. Germline assignment: CDR1 SGHNT and CDR2 YYREEE (reference sequence). V lost 4 bases, J lost 1 base, and 10 bases stayed unmatched. CDR3 size: 17 residues. The CDR3 region is CASSQRKASGGTDTQYF. CDR3 DNA sequence: TGTGCCAGCAGCCAAAGAAAGGCTAGCGGGGGCACAGATACGCAGTATTTT.

The CDR3 reads CASSIIAGDQPQHF. The CDR3, as DNA: TGTGCCAGTAGTATAATTGCAGGAGATCAGCCCCAGCATTTT. V usage is TRBV19 and J usage is TRBJ1-5; unclear D gene. Germline V gene lookup returns CDR1 LNHDA and CDR2 SQIVND (reference sequence). The CDR3 runs 14 residues. The V end was cut by 2 bases, the J end by 5 bases, with 10 bases between.

The J gene is TRBJ2-3, the V gene TRBV29-1, with D hard to call. V was cut by 6 bases and J by 0 bases, with 10 bases left in between. The CDR3 runs 13 residues. CDR1 is SQVTM and CDR2 is ANQGSEA in the germline V gene. CDR3 nucleotide sequence: TGCAGCGTCTCTTCACCTAGCACAGATACGCAGTATTTT. Protein: CSVSSPSTDTQYF.

The genes are TRBV2 and TRBJ2-5; D may be TRBD1 (5 bases). V lost 8 bases, J lost 1 base, and 5 bases lay in between. Germline V gene sequence: CDR1 SNHLY, CDR2 FYNNEI. The CDR3 spans 11 residues. In DNA, the CDR3 is TGTGCCAGCGACAGCCAAGAGACCCAGTACTTC. Translated: CASDSQETQYF. The full variable domain, rest sourced from reference TRBV2 and TRBJ2-5, is EPEVTQTPSHQVTQMGQEVILRCVPISNHLYFYWYRQILGQKVEFLVSFYNNEISEKSEIFDDQFSVERPDGSNFTLKIRSTKLEDSAMYFCASDSQETQYFGPGTRLLVL.

V is TRBV30 and J is TRBJ2-7, with TRBD2 as a possible D gene (6 bases). This CDR3 has 16 amino acids. The V gene lost 2 bases and the J gene lost 0 bases, with 17 bases spanning the gap. CDR1 is GTSNPN, CDR2 SVGIG, per germline (reference sequence). The CDR3 DNA is TGTGCCTGGAGTCCATTTAGCGGCTTGGCCTCCTACGAGCAGTACTTC. Translated, it gives CAWSPFSGLASYEQYF.

The chain links TRBV29-1 to TRBJ2-3; D gene ambiguous. The ends were cut back, 3 bases at V and 3 bases at J, with 4 bases in the middle. This CDR3 is 11 amino acids long. The germline V gene has CDR1 SQVTM and CDR2 ANQGSEA. DNA of the CDR3: TGCAGCGTTGATTATACAGATACGCAGTATTTT. Translation: CSVDYTDTQYF.

The rearrangement joins TRBV27 to TRBJ1-5; D perhaps matches TRBD1 (6 bases). Germline loops: CDR1 MNHEY, CDR2 SMNVEV (reference sequence). Trimming stripped 2 bases from V and 0 bases from J, with 8 bases between. The CDR3 totals 15 residues. The CDR3, as DNA: TGTGCCAGCAGTTTAACAGGGTTTAGCAATCAGCCCCAGCATTTT. Encoded protein: CASSLTGFSNQPQHF.